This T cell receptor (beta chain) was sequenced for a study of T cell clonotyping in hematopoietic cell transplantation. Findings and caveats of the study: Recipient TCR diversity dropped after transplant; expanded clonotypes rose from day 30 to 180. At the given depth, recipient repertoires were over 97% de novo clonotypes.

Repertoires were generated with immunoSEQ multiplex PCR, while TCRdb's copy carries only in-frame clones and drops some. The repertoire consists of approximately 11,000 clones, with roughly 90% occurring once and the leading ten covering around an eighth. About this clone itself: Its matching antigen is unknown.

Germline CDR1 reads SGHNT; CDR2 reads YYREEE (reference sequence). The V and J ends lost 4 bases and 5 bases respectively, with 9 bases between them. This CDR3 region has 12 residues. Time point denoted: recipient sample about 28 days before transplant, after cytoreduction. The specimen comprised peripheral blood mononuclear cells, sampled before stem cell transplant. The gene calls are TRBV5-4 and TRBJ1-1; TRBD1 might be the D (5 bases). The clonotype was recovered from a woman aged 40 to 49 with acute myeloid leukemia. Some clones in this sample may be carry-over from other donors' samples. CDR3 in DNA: TGTGCCAGCAGCCCCTCAGGGACTGAAGCTTTCTTT. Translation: CASSPSGTEAFF.